This T cell receptor (beta chain) was captured in a study of blood T cell repertoires in COVID-19. This CDR3 is 16 amino acids long. The V gene's germline CDR1 is MNHNS and CDR2 SASEGT. Losses at the gene ends were 1 base for V and 4 bases for J; bases not matched to a gene: 6. Sequencing was performed with immunoSEQ multiplex PCR; in TCRdb, only in-frame clones are kept and a portion is missing. The table lists some 200,000 clones, around four fifths of them singletons, with 0.95% in the top ten. The sequenced material came from peripheral blood. V usage is TRBV6-1 and J usage is TRBJ2-5; 10 bases align to TRBD2. This clonotype originated in a man aged 55 to 70 with COVID-19, enrolled during active disease. The CDR3 loop reads CASSEDPSGSRETQYF. CDR3 DNA sequence: TGTGCCAGCAGTGAAGATCCTAGCGGGAGTCGAGAGACCCAGTACTTC.